The 19 T cell receptor beta chains below were found in one sample sequenced in a study of regulatory T cells in long-lasting Graves disease. CDR3 regions were amplified by Arm-PCR using iRepertoire HTBI primers to build TCR beta libraries. From the multiplex PCR reads, TCRdb called clonotypes with MiXCR, one entry per CDR3 protein. The table has fewer than 550,000 distinct CDR3 sequences, about 16% seen once. The time point is: newly diagnosed GD, antithyroid drugs for less than 3 months. After RNA was extracted from PBMCs, the TCR library was made from it. The same data also went into a second study, on T cells in Graves' hyperthyroidism and ophthalmopathy.

Material: peripheral blood mononuclear cells (PBMCs), obtained at new diagnosis, from a patient treated with antithyroid drugs. The receptors were sampled from a woman aged 40 to 65 with Graves disease.

This clonotype was seen at least ten times. V is TRBV7-9 and J is TRBJ2-7, with D possibly matching TRBD1 (7 bases). Per germline, CDR1 SEHNR and CDR2 FQNEAQ (reference sequence). CDR3 length equals 13 residues. V lost 6 bases and J 3 bases, leaving 12 bases between the germline ends. The CDR3 nucleotides read TGTGCCAGCAGGCCAGGGGGGATCTACGAGCAGTACTTC. Translated: CASRPGGIYEQYF.

This clonotype was counted at least ten times. The chain has TRBV7-9 and TRBJ2-5, with 10 bases matching TRBD2. The junction had 11 bases not matched to a gene; V was cut back by 5 bases and J by 5 bases. The CDR3 is made up of 16 amino acids. Germline V lookup: CDR1 SEHNR, CDR2 FQNEAQ (reference sequence). CDR3 loop: CASSQASGGAQETQYF. In DNA form, the CDR3 reads TGTGCCAGCAGCCAAGCAAGCGGGGGGGCCCAGGAGACCCAGTACTTC. Together with reference TRBV7-9 and TRBJ2-5, the CDR3 gives the full variable domain: DTGVSQNPRHKITKRGQNVTFRCDPISEHNRLYWYRQTLGQGPEFLTYFQNEAQLEKSRLLSDRFSAERPKGSFSTLEIQRTEQGDSAMYLCASSQASGGAQETQYFGPGTRLLVL.

This clonotype was counted at least ten times. J is TRBJ2-5 and V is TRBV3-1; 9 positions agree with TRBD1. The CDR3 loop spans 14 amino acids. Germline trimming cut 5 bases from V and 4 bases from J; bases unmatched to any gene: 5. CDR1 and CDR2 (germline): LGHDT, YNNKEL (reference sequence). CDR3 coding DNA: TGTGCCAGCAGCTTGGGACAGGGCGCAGAGACCCAGTACTTC. Amino acid sequence: CASSLGQGAETQYF.

This clonotype was counted between two and nine times. The chain uses TRBV19 and TRBJ1-1; TRBD1 is a possible D gene (6 bases). V was shortened by 8 bases and J by 7 bases, with 20 bases between the two germline ends. The length of the CDR3 is 14 residues. Germline assignment: CDR1 LNHDA and CDR2 SQIVND (reference sequence). CDR3 residues: CASWDKPWKNEAFF. CDR3 DNA sequence: TGTGCCAGTTGGGACAAGCCGTGGAAGAATGAAGCTTTCTTT.

This clonotype was detected a few times. CDR3 region: CASSNRAGTTGELFF. Written as DNA, the CDR3 is TGTGCCAGCAGCAACCGAGCGGGGACCACCGGGGAGCTGTTTTTT. This chain links TRBV7-2 with TRBJ2-2, with 7 bases identical to TRBD2. CDR1 SGHTA and CDR2 FQGNSA come from the germline V gene. The CDR3 is made up of 15 amino acids. With V trimmed by 5 bases and J by 4 bases, 7 bases remained unmatched.

This clonotype was recorded many times. CDR3 region: CASSHRGHNEQFF. The CDR3 bases are TGTGCCAGCAGCCACCGGGGCCACAATGAGCAGTTCTTC. V and J are TRBV11-2 and TRBJ2-1; tentatively, D is TRBD1 or TRBD2 (5 bases each). The CDR3 runs 13 residues. Trimming pared 5 bases from V and 5 bases from J, leaving 10 bases between. Germline V gives CDR1 SGHAT, CDR2 FQNNGV.

This clonotype was counted at least ten times. The rearrangement uses TRBV28 and TRBJ1-5; 10 positions agree with TRBD1. V lost 5 bases to trimming and J lost 6 bases; unmatched junction nucleotides: 10. Germline V gene data show CDR1 as MDHEN and CDR2 as SYDVKM. The CDR3 covers 16 residues. CDR3: CASSDTPGTGAQPQHF. In nucleotides, the CDR3 is TGTGCCAGCAGTGATACACCCGGGACAGGGGCTCAGCCCCAGCATTTT.

This clonotype was detected only a few times. The gene calls are TRBV6-2 or TRBV6-3 and TRBJ1-1; no clear D. Germline loops: CDR1 MNHEY, CDR2 SVGEGT. The CDR3 spans 10 residues. V dropped 6 bases and J dropped 11 bases, with 10 bases sitting between them. This CDR3 is CASRRDIAFF. The CDR3, as DNA: TGTGCCAGCAGGAGGGATATTGCTTTCTTT.

J is TRBJ1-6 and V is TRBV2; TRBD1 aligns across 10 bases. The V gene end was trimmed by 2 bases and the J gene end by 7 bases; junction bases not matched to a gene: 5. The CDR3 is 16 amino acids. CDR1 is SNHLY and CDR2 is FYNNEI in the germline V gene. CDR3 in DNA: TGTGCCAGCAGTGAATACTGGGACAGGGGCAATTCACCCCTCCACTTT. This translates into CASSEYWDRGNSPLHF.

This clonotype was counted at least ten times. The chain joins TRBV20-1 to TRBJ2-2, with no clear D. Trimming took 2 bases from V and 4 from J, leaving 8 bases between them. Per the germline V gene, CDR1 is DFQATT and CDR2 is SNEGSKA (reference sequence). The CDR3 is made up of 13 amino acids. The CDR3: CSARHGVTGELFF. The CDR3 DNA is TGCAGTGCTAGACACGGTGTCACCGGGGAGCTGTTTTTT.

The sample holds a few counts of this clonotype. This chain uses TRBV19 with TRBJ1-1, with D possibly matching TRBD1 (5 bases). Trimming removed 5 bases at V and 5 bases at J, with 15 bases between. The CDR3 consists of 14 residues. The germline V gene has CDR1 LNHDA and CDR2 SQIVND (reference sequence). The CDR3 DNA follows: TGTGCCAGTAGTCTCGGGACGATTGGGACTGAAGCTTTCTTT. It codes for CASSLGTIGTEAFF.

The chain combines TRBV12-3 or TRBV12-4 with TRBJ2-2; 15 bases map to TRBD2. The CDR3 has 18 residues. The junction had 14 bases not matched to a gene; V was cut back by 6 bases and J by 9 bases. CDR3 in DNA: TGTGCCAGCAGGGGAGGGACTAGCGGGGGGACTACCCTCCGGGAGCTGTTTTTT. Translated, it gives CASRGGTSGGTTLRELFF.

This clonotype showed up many times. This chain uses TRBV29-1 with TRBJ2-5; 7 positions agree with TRBD1. Germline V gives CDR1 SQVTM, CDR2 ANQGSEA. Unmatched junction bases numbered 13, after V lost 6 bases and J lost 3 bases. This CDR3 has 15 residues. For the CDR3, the DNA is TGCAGCGTGGTATATTCCGGGACAGCAGAAGAGACCCAGTACTTC. Protein: CSVVYSGTAEETQYF. The complete variable domain, with remaining parts taken from reference TRBV29-1 and TRBJ2-5, reads SAVISQKPSRDICQRGTSLTIQCQVDSQVTMMFWYRQQPGQSLTLIATANQGSEATYESGFVIDKFPISRPNLTFSTLTVSNMSPEDSSIYLCSVVYSGTAEETQYFGPGTRLLVL.

The chain links TRBV7-9 to TRBJ1-4; D unresolved. This CDR3 has 11 amino acids. CDR1 is SEHNR and CDR2 is FQNEAQ in the germline V gene (reference sequence). Trimming shortened V by 6 bases and J by 6 bases, and 5 bases separated the two germline ends. The CDR3 bases are TGTGCCAGCAGACAAGATGAAAAACTGTTTTTT. Its translation: CASRQDEKLFF.

This clonotype was detected a few times. The chain employs TRBV30 and TRBJ1-2; D is uncertain. V lost 0 bases, J lost 10 bases, and 24 bases lay in between. Germline V CDR1 and CDR2: GTSNPN, SVGIG (reference sequence). This CDR3 contains 16 residues. The CDR3 spells CAWSVLPRTDSFDYTF. In DNA, the CDR3 is TGTGCCTGGAGTGTACTCCCCCGGACTGATTCTTTTGACTACACCTTC.

A single count supports this clonotype. It may be a read error: a sequence one base away is much more abundant. This chain connects TRBV7-2 to TRBJ1-1; weak D call: TRBD1 (5 bases). V was trimmed by 6 bases and J by 5 bases, leaving 22 bases between them. Germline CDR1 SGHTA, CDR2 FQGNSA. CDR3 length equals 16 residues. The CDR3, as DNA: TGTGCCAGCAGTCCCGAGGGGAGGGCTAGTATGACTGAAGCTTTCTTT. Residues: CASSPEGRASMTEAFF.

There are many counts of this clonotype. The chain couples TRBV7-9 to TRBJ1-1, with 8 bases aligning to TRBD1. V trimming: 1 base; J trimming: 0 bases; junction bases outside the gene matches: 7. This CDR3 is 17 amino acids long. The germline V gene has CDR1 SEHNR and CDR2 FQNEAQ (reference sequence). CDR3 nucleotide sequence: TGTGCCAGCAGCTTAGGCGACAGGGGACTAATGAACACTGAAGCTTTCTTT. Its translation is CASSLGDRGLMNTEAFF.

A remark on this clonotype: This may arise from a read error, as a much more abundant clone is one base away. V usage is TRBV6-1 and J usage is TRBJ2-1; D possibly corresponds to TRBD1 (6 bases). V was trimmed by 5 bases and J by 0 bases, leaving 8 bases between them. This CDR3 has 14 residues. The V gene's germline CDR1 is MNHNS and CDR2 SASEGT. In DNA form, the CDR3 reads TGTGCCAGCAGTCGGGACAACTCCTACAATGAGCAGTTCTTC. Its translation is CASSRDNSYNEQFF.

This clonotype turned up a few times. The V call is TRBV12-3 or TRBV12-4, the J call TRBJ1-6; D possibly corresponds to TRBD1 (6 bases). The CDR3 is made up of 14 amino acids. The ends were cut back, 6 bases at V and 7 bases at J, with 13 bases in the middle. The CDR3 loop reads CASRFTGRNSPLHF. The CDR3 DNA reads as TGTGCCAGCAGGTTTACAGGGCGGAATTCACCCCTCCACTTT.